These 13 T cell receptor beta chains originate from one sample sequenced in a study of blood T cells in healthy people across ages. Sample-barcoded 5' priming and a J-beta primer mix drove a second PCR of about 6 to 11 cycles. TCRdb used MiXCR to reprocess the 5' RACE reads, holding one entry per CDR3 protein. The sample has 590,000 or so distinct CDR3 sequences; 25% to 35% are singletons. What was sequenced was blood. All receptors derive from an elderly woman in good health.

This chain joins TRBV7-2 and TRBJ2-2; D gene ambiguous. Between the trimmed V and J ends, which lost 3 bases and 5 bases, there was a span of 13 bases. The CDR3 is 15 amino acids. Germline V gene sequence: CDR1 SGHTA, CDR2 FQGNSA. CDR3 residues: CASSFQASSTGELFF. The CDR3 region has the DNA TGTGCCAGCAGCTTTCAGGCCTCATCAACCGGGGAGCTGTTTTTT.

This chain connects TRBV12-3 or TRBV12-4 to TRBJ1-1; D might be TRBD1 (5 bases). CDR3 length equals 15 residues. The V and J ends lost 6 bases and 1 base respectively, with 15 bases between them. The CDR3: CASSKGPPENTEAFF. In DNA form, the CDR3 reads TGTGCCAGCAGCAAGGGACCGCCCGAGAACACTGAAGCTTTCTTT.

The V gene is TRBV7-2, the J gene TRBJ2-1, with TRBD2 as a possible D gene (5 bases). The V end lost 3 bases, the J end lost 4 bases, and 10 bases lay between the germline ends. CDR3 length: 14 residues. Germline CDR1 and CDR2: SGHTA and FQGNSA. This CDR3 reads CASSFFGEYNEQFF. In nucleotides, the CDR3 is TGTGCCAGCAGCTTCTTCGGGGAGTACAATGAGCAGTTCTTC.

In this sample, this clonotype turned up a few times. A much larger clone lies a single base off, so this may be a read error. The V call is TRBV6-5, the J call TRBJ2-7; D gene unclear. Per germline, CDR1 MNHEY and CDR2 SVGAGI. The CDR3 loop spans 13 amino acids. Here the CDR3 reads CTSSQQIPYEQYF. As DNA, the CDR3 is TGTACCAGCAGCCAACAGATCCCCTACGAGCAGTACTTC.

This clonotype appeared a few times. The chain is built from TRBV6-1 and TRBJ1-1, with TRBD1 as a possible D gene (5 bases). Germline V gene lookup returns CDR1 MNHNS and CDR2 SASEGT. V lost 2 bases and J 4 bases, leaving 32 bases between the germline ends. This CDR3 is 21 amino acids long. The CDR3 DNA reads as TGTGCCAGCAGTGAACGGAACTCCAAGGGACGGGCCGAAAGGCAGGGCACTGAAGCTTTCTTT. Translation gives CASSERNSKGRAERQGTEAFF.

This clonotype has at least ten counts. The chain uses TRBV3-1 and TRBJ1-5, with D tentatively TRBD1 (6 bases). The V gene's germline CDR1 is LGHDT and CDR2 YNNKEL (reference sequence). The V gene lost 3 bases and the J gene lost 7 bases, with 10 bases spanning the gap. This CDR3 spans 13 amino acids. The CDR3 DNA reads TGTGCCAGCAGCCACGACAGGCTCCAGCCCCAGCATTTT. It yields the protein CASSHDRLQPQHF. The complete variable domain, with remaining parts taken from reference TRBV3-1 and TRBJ1-5, reads DTAVSQTPKYLVTQMGNDKSIKCEQNLGHDTMYWYKQDSKKFLKIMFSYNNKELIINETVPNRFSPKSPDKAHLNLHINSLELGDSAVYFCASSHDRLQPQHFGDGTRLSIL.

This clonotype was seen a few times. A single base separates this from a much larger clone, so it may be a read error. The chain joins TRBV4-2 to TRBJ2-7; D is unclear. Trimming stripped 5 bases from V and 6 bases from J, with 17 bases between. Germline CDR1 reads LGHNA; CDR2 reads YNFKEQ. CDR3 length equals 14 residues. The CDR3 DNA is TGTGCCAGCAGCGGGTTGGCTGGGTGGGGCGAGCAGTACTTC. The encoded protein is CASSGLAGWGEQYF.

This clonotype showed up just a few times. The V and J genes are TRBV6-2 or TRBV6-3 and TRBJ2-7; 9 positions match TRBD1. Germline V lookup: CDR1 MNHEY, CDR2 SVGEGT. The CDR3 runs 18 residues. V lost 2 bases and J lost 3; bases outside the gene matches: 14. The CDR3 spells CASSYQRTGTGNLYEQYF. CDR3 sequence (DNA): TGTGCCAGCAGTTACCAACGAACCGGGACAGGGAATCTCTACGAGCAGTACTTC.

This clonotype was found many times. This chain joins TRBV20-1 and TRBJ1-1; perhaps TRBD1 as D (6 bases). The germline CDR1 and CDR2 sequences are DFQATT and SNEGSKA (reference sequence). The CDR3 contains 14 residues. V was trimmed by 0 bases and J by 0 bases, leaving 8 bases between them. CDR3: CSARDRDMNTEAFF. The CDR3 bases are TGCAGTGCTAGAGACCGGGACATGAACACTGAAGCTTTCTTT.

The chain's CDR3 is CSAPRSDRGMNEQFF. CDR3 sequence (DNA): TGCAGTGCCCCAAGGTCGGACAGGGGAATGAATGAGCAGTTCTTC. The genes are TRBV20-1 and TRBJ2-1; 9 nucleotides agree with TRBD1. Germline-derived CDR1 and CDR2 are DFQATT and SNEGSKA (reference sequence). V shed 6 bases and J 7 bases; nucleotides not matched to a gene: 13. The CDR3 length is 15 residues.

The gene calls are TRBV28 and TRBJ1-5; D remains ambiguous. Germline assignment: CDR1 MDHEN and CDR2 SYDVKM. Trimming took 1 base from V and 4 from J, leaving 11 bases between them. This CDR3 spans 15 amino acids. Here the CDR3 DNA reads TGTGCCAGCAGTTTATCTCAGGACGGGAATCAGCCCCAGCATTTT. This translates into CASSLSQDGNQPQHF.

The chain carries TRBV3-1 and TRBJ2-7, with TRBD1 matching over 10 bases. There are 18 residues in the CDR3. Trimming took 0 bases from V and 1 from J; bases not matched to a gene: 9. Germline V gives CDR1 LGHDT, CDR2 YNNKEL (reference sequence). CDR3 in DNA: TGTGCCAGCAGCCAAGATAGGGACAGGGGCTTTTCTTCCTACGAGCAGTACTTC. Translation: CASSQDRDRGFSSYEQYF.

The V gene is TRBV7-9, the J gene TRBJ2-1; no clear D. Germline V CDR1 and CDR2: SEHNR, FQNEAQ (reference sequence). V was shortened by 1 base and J by 10 bases, with 14 bases between the two germline ends. The CDR3 covers 14 residues. In DNA, the CDR3 is TGTGCCAGCAGCTTAGGAGGCGGCCCCGGCGAGCAGTTCTTC. Residues: CASSLGGGPGEQFF.